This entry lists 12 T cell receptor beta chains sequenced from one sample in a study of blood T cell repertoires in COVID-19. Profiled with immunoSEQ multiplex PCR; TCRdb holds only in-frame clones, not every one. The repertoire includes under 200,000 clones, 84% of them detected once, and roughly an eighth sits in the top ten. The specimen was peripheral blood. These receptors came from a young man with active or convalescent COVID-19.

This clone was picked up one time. The CDR3 sequence: CASSPGSLEAFF. CDR3 DNA sequence: TGTGCCAGCTCTCCGGGATCACTAGAAGCTTTCTTT. The chain links TRBV18 to TRBJ1-1; no clear D gene. From germline, CDR1 is KGHSH and CDR2 LQKENI. CDR3 length equals 12 residues. V lost 6 bases, J lost 8 bases, and 13 bases lay in between. The variable domain in full, completed from reference TRBV18 and TRBJ1-1, reads NAGVMQNPRHLVRRRGQEARLRCSPMKGHSHVYWYRQLPEEGLKFMVYLQKENIIDESGMPKERFSAEFPKEGPSILRIQQVVRGDSAAYFCASSPGSLEAFFGQGTRLTVV.

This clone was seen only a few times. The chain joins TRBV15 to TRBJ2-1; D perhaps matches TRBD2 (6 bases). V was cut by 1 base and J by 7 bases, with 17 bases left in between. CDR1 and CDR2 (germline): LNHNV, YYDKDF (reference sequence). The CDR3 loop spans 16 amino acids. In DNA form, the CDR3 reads TGTGCCACCAGCAGAGGAGGACGGGAGAATGGAAATGAGCAGTTCTTC. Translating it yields CATSRGGRENGNEQFF.

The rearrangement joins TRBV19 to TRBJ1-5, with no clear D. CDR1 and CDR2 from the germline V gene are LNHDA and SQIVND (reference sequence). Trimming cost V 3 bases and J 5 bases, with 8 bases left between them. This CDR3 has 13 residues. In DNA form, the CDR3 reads TGTGCCAGTAGTATGAGTGTTGATCAGCCCCAGCATTTT. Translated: CASSMSVDQPQHF.

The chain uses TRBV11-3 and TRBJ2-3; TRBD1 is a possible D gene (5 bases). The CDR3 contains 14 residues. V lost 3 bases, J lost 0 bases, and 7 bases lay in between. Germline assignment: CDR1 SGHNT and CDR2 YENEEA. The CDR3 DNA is TGTGCCAGCAGCTTGACAGCAAGCACAGATACGCAGTATTTT. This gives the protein CASSLTASTDTQYF.

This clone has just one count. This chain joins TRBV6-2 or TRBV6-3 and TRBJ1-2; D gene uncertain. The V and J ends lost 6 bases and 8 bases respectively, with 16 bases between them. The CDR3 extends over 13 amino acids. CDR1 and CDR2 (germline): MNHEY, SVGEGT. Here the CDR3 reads CASSRARDEGYTF. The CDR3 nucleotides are TGTGCCAGCAGCCGCGCGCGTGATGAGGGCTACACCTTC.

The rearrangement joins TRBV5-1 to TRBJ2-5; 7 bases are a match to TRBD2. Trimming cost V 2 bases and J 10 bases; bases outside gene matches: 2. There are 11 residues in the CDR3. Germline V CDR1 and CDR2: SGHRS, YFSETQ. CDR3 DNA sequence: TGCGCCAGCAGCTTCCTAGCGGACCAGTACTTC. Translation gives CASSFLADQYF.

The CDR3 loop reads CASSQTETVRETQYF. The DNA of the CDR3 is TGTGCCAGCTCACAGACAGAGACAGTTCGGGAGACCCAGTACTTC. The V and J genes are TRBV18 and TRBJ2-5, with D perhaps matching TRBD1 (5 bases). CDR1 and CDR2 (germline): KGHSH, LQKENI. V lost 4 bases and J 5 bases, leaving 17 bases between the germline ends. The CDR3 length is 15 residues.

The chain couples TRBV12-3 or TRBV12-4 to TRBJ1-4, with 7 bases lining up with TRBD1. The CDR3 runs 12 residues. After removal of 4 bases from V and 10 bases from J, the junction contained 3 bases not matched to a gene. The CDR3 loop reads CASSSRQGKLFF. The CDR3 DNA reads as TGTGCCAGCAGTTCCCGACAGGGAAAACTGTTTTTT.

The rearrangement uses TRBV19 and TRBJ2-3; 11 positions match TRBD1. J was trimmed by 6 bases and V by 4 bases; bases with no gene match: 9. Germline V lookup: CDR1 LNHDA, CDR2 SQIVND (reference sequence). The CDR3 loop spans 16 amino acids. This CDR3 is CASSRIGTGGRDTQYF. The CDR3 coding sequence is TGTGCCAGTAGTAGAATAGGGACAGGGGGACGGGATACGCAGTATTTT.

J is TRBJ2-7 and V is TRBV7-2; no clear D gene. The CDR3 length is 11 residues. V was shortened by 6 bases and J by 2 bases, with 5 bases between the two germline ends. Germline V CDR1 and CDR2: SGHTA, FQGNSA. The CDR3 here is CASRRTYEQYF. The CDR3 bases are TGTGCCAGCAGGCGAACCTACGAGCAGTACTTC.

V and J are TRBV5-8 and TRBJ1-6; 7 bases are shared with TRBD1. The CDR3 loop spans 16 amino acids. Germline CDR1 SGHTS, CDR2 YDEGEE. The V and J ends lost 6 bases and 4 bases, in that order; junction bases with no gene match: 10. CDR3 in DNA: TGTGCCAGCAATGGACCGGGACAGCAATATAATTCACCCCTCCACTTT. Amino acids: CASNGPGQQYNSPLHF.

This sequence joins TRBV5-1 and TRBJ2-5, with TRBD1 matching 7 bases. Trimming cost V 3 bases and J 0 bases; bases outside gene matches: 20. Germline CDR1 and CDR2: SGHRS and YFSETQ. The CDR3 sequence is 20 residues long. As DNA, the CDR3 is TGCGCCAGCAGCTACCCCCCCTCTCATCGGGACAGTAGCAACCAAGAGACCCAGTACTTC. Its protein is CASSYPPSHRDSSNQETQYF.